Presented here are 2 T cell receptor beta chains from one specimen sequenced in a study of a mutant IDH1 vaccine in newly diagnosed glioma. For these receptors, no antigen is known. The time point here: week 5, during vaccination. Each dose of the vaccine consisted of 300 ug of mutant IDH1 20-mer peptide, with topical imiquimod. Repertoires were generated with immunoSEQ multiplex PCR, while TCRdb's copy carries only in-frame clones and drops some. The sample lists tens of thousands of clones, approximately 80% occurring once. Sample: PBMCs, taken from a glioma patient whose treatment included an IDH1 peptide vaccine. The receptors were sampled from a man aged 35 to 55 with glioma.

CDR3 in amino acids: CASSPGQQYEQYF. The DNA of the CDR3 is TGTGCCAGTTCCCCAGGACAGCAATACGAGCAGTACTTC. V usage is TRBV19 and J usage is TRBJ2-7, with a weak D call TRBD1 (6 bases). The CDR3 is 13 amino acids. V gave up 8 bases and J gave up 4 bases, with 15 bases separating them. Germline values: CDR1 LNHDA, CDR2 SQIVND (reference sequence).

The V gene is TRBV10-3, the J gene TRBJ2-7; perhaps D is TRBD1 or TRBD2 (5 bases each). This CDR3 is built from 15 residues. Per the germline V gene, CDR1 is ENHRY and CDR2 is SYGVKD. V lost 0 bases and J lost 0, with 9 bases in between. CDR3 in amino acids: CAISESRGFSYEQYF. In DNA form, the CDR3 reads TGTGCCATCAGTGAGTCGAGGGGCTTCTCCTACGAGCAGTACTTC.